This T cell receptor beta chain came from a study of cytomegalovirus exposure and HLA in healthy donors. General study findings and limits: In a later analysis, DRB1 alleles had the most associated TCRs; HLA-C alleles the fewest. Despite most TCR sequences being rare, some public TCRs occurred in many donors.

Trimming pared 6 bases from V and 5 bases from J, leaving 19 bases between. This CDR3 has 16 residues. The germline CDR1 and CDR2 sequences are MGHDK and SYGVNS. Primers for the PCR totalled 60 Vbeta and 13 Jbeta. The assay was immunoSEQ multiplex PCR, and TCRdb's table has in-frame clones only and misses some. In the table there are some 87,000 clones, 70% of which are singletons. Donors counted as nominally healthy when sampled, yet unrecorded immune exposures were likely. As concerns this clone: The antigen is not known.

Sequencing was performed on PBMCs. This clonotype was sampled from a woman aged 45 to 65 in good health and CMV-seropositive. The V and J genes are TRBV25-1 and TRBJ1-4; D is uncertain. CDR3 in DNA: TGTGCCAGCAGCGTGGCCGGCGGCTCGCCGAATGAAAAACTGTTTTTT. Amino acids: CASSVAGGSPNEKLFF.